This is a list of T cell receptor beta chains from one sample in a study of cytomegalovirus exposure and HLA in healthy donors. The repertoire was sequenced with immunoSEQ multiplex PCR; TCRdb's copy has only in-frame clones and lacks some. The sample has 100,000 to 150,000 clones; over 60% are singletons. The specimen was PBMCs. These receptors originate from a human donor in good health. The CDR3 runs from the conserved cysteine through the conserved F or W. A D gene is named only where the DNA matches it firmly. Clone size appears in some rows only: once, few, many, or a class for an expanded clone.

J gene	clone size	V gene	D gene	CDR3 DNA	CDR3 protein
TRBJ1-2	-	TRBV30	-	TGTGCCTGGAGTCAGGTGTTGGGGCTCTATGGCTACACCTTC	CAWSQVLGLYGYTF
TRBJ2-3	-	TRBV7-2	-	TGTGCCAGCAGAGCGACAGATACGCAGTATTTT	CASRATDTQYF
TRBJ2-3	-	TRBV9	-	TGTGCCAGCAGCCCACGACAGAAACCTAGCACAGATACGCAGTATTTT	CASSPRQKPSTDTQYF
TRBJ2-5	once	TRBV7-8	-	TGTGCCAGCAGCCGCGCGCGGGAGACCCAGTACTTC	CASSRARETQYF
TRBJ1-2	-	TRBV6-6	TRBD1	TGTGCCAGCAACAGGGGGCAGGGGCGCGGTGGCTACACCTTC	CASNRGQGRGGYTF
TRBJ2-5	-	TRBV19	-	TGTGCCAGTAGTATAGATAGTGGTGTAGAGACCCAGTACTTC	CASSIDSGVETQYF
TRBJ2-2	few	TRBV5-4	TRBD1	TGTGCCAGCAGCTTGGGCGGGACAGGAAACACCGGGGAGCTGTTTTTT	CASSLGGTGNTGELFF
TRBJ1-1	once	TRBV29-1	TRBD1	TGCAGCGTTAGTCCACAGGGGAGGTTGGACACTGAAGCTTTCTTT	CSVSPQGRLDTEAFF
TRBJ2-7	once	TRBV30	TRBD1	TGTGCCTGGAGGAACAAACAGGGGGCGCAGTACGAGCAGTACTTC	CAWRNKQGAQYEQYF
TRBJ1-2	-	TRBV19	-	TGTGCCAGTAGCCCTGGGCATTCAGGCCGGGGCTACACCTTC	CASSPGHSGRGYTF
TRBJ2-2	-	TRBV6-6	-	TGTGCCAGCAGTTACCCCAAGAACACCGGGGAGCTGTTTTTT	CASSYPKNTGELFF
TRBJ2-7	-	TRBV7-9	-	TGTGCCAGCAGCTTAGCGGGAGTCCGAACCTACGAGCAGTACTTC	CASSLAGVRTYEQYF
TRBJ2-7	-	TRBV4-3	-	TGCGCCAGCAGCCAAGGATCCGGGGGATCCTACGAGCAGTACTTC	CASSQGSGGSYEQYF
TRBJ2-6	-	TRBV15	-	TGTGCCACCAGCAGAGACAACTCTGGGGCCAACGTCCTGACTTTC	CATSRDNSGANVLTF
TRBJ2-1	-	TRBV10-2	TRBD2	TGCGCCACTTTGAACCAGACTAGCGGGAGTTATGAGCAGTTCTTC	CATLNQTSGSYEQFF
TRBJ1-1	-	TRBV6-5	-	TGTGCCAGCAGTCCACAGAACACTGAAGCTTTCTTT	CASSPQNTEAFF
TRBJ2-6	once	TRBV5-1	TRBD2	TGCGCCAGCAGCTTGGAAGCGGGGTCTGGGGCCAACGTCCTGACTTTC	CASSLEAGSGANVLTF
TRBJ1-1	-	TRBV7-2	-	TGTGCCAGCAGCTCACAGGGAGGGGCTTTCTTT	CASSSQGGAFF
TRBJ1-3	-	TRBV28	-	TGTGCCACCACCTTCGGGGTTGGCTCTGGAAACACCATATATTTT	CATTFGVGSGNTIYF
TRBJ2-7	-	TRBV11-2	TRBD1	TGTGCCAGCAGCTTAGGAGGGACAGGGGCCTACGAGCAGTACTTC	CASSLGGTGAYEQYF
TRBJ2-7	few	TRBV7-6	TRBD2	TGTGCCAGCAGCGCCCCGGGACTAGCGGGAGTGGGCGAGCAGTACTTC	CASSAPGLAGVGEQYF
TRBJ2-1	-	TRBV9	TRBD2	TGTGCCAGCAGCGTAGAGGGACTAGCCAATAGCGAGCAGTTCTTC	CASSVEGLANSEQFF
TRBJ2-3	-	TRBV30	TRBD2	TGTGCCTGGAGTGGGCTAGCGGGAGACACGCAGTATTTT	CAWSGLAGDTQYF
TRBJ1-1	-	TRBV5-1	TRBD1	TGCGCCAGCAGCCCGGGACAGGGGGCTCAGGTAAAAACTGAAGCTTTCTTT	CASSPGQGAQVKTEAFF
TRBJ1-1	-	TRBV21-1	-	TGTGCCAGCAGCAATCCAAATCCGAACACTGAAGCTTTCTTT	CASSNPNPNTEAFF
TRBJ1-5	-	TRBV21-1	-	TGTGCCAGACAGGGACCCCAGCATTTT	CARQGPQHF
TRBJ2-7	-	TRBV11-2	-	TGTGCCAGCACCCGGGATCTCAAGTACTACGAGCAGTACTTC	CASTRDLKYYEQYF
TRBJ2-5	-	TRBV15	TRBD2	TGTGCCACCAGCAGAGTGGGGACGGGAGGGGAGACCCAGTACTTC	CATSRVGTGGETQYF
TRBJ2-7	-	TRBV7-2	-	TGTGCCAGCAGCTTAATCGGCGGATCGATCGAGCAGTACTTC	CASSLIGGSIEQYF
TRBJ2-2	few	TRBV5-4	TRBD1	TGTGCCAGCAGCTTGGTCACAGGGGGCCTCGGGGAGCTGTTTTTT	CASSLVTGGLGELFF
TRBJ2-7	-	TRBV4-1	-	TGCGCCAGCAGCCAAGGCCTGGTAAGCGGCCTGGGTGGGCAGTACTTC	CASSQGLVSGLGGQYF
TRBJ2-1	-	TRBV5-1	-	TGCGCCAGCAGCTTGGTTCCGGGTTACAATGAGCAGTTCTTC	CASSLVPGYNEQFF
TRBJ2-7	-	TRBV6-5	TRBD2	TGTGCCAGCAGCCTAGCGGGAGATGCAGAGCAGTACTTC	CASSLAGDAEQYF
TRBJ1-5	-	TRBV6-4	TRBD1	TGTGCCAGCAGTGACTCCAGTTTCCCTTTAACAGGGGCTAGCAATCAGCCCCAGCATTTT	CASSDSSFPLTGASNQPQHF
TRBJ2-1	-	TRBV6-5	TRBD1	TGTGCCAGCAGTTACGTGGGACAGAACTACAATGAGCAGTTCTTC	CASSYVGQNYNEQFF
TRBJ1-6	-	TRBV5-1	-	TGCGCCAGCAGCTTTCCGGGGAGCGGTTCACCCCTCCACTTT	CASSFPGSGSPLHF
TRBJ2-1	few	TRBV11-2	TRBD2	TGTGCCAGCAGCTGGAGTGGGCAGTCAGCGGGAGGGTCCTACAATGAGCAGTTCTTC	CASSWSGQSAGGSYNEQFF
TRBJ2-2	-	TRBV9	-	TGTGCCAGCAGCGTGGGGCAGTCTAACGCCGGGGAGCTGTTTTTT	CASSVGQSNAGELFF
TRBJ2-7	-	TRBV7-2	TRBD2	TGTGCCAGCAGCTCGACCGAGCGGGGGCCCAGCTACGAGCAGTACTTC	CASSSTERGPSYEQYF
TRBJ1-2	-	TRBV2	-	TGTGCCAGCAGTGGATACAGGGCAGCTAACTATGGCTACACCTTC	CASSGYRAANYGYTF
TRBJ2-3	-	TRBV30	-	TGTGCCTGGCGGCGGGATAGGGACACAGATACGCAGTATTTT	CAWRRDRDTDTQYF
TRBJ1-1	-	TRBV25-1	TRBD1	TGTGCCAGCAAGGGGGCCTTGAACACTGAAGCTTTCTTT	CASKGALNTEAFF
TRBJ2-3	-	TRBV7-9	TRBD2	TGTGCCAGCAGCAAACTACCCACCCTAGCGGGGGGAACAGATACGCAGTATTTT	CASSKLPTLAGGTDTQYF
TRBJ2-6	-	TRBV18	-	TGTGCCAGCTCCCCCGGCGGGGCTGGGGCCAACGTCCTGACTTTC	CASSPGGAGANVLTF
TRBJ2-1	-	TRBV5-8	-	TGTGCCAGCAGCTCCCGATCAAGCCCTTACAATGAGCAGTTCTTC	CASSSRSSPYNEQFF
TRBJ2-1	-	TRBV5-4	-	TGTGCCAGCAGCCTGGACAGATCGTACAATGAGCAGTTCTTC	CASSLDRSYNEQFF
TRBJ1-2	-	TRBV27	-	TGTGCCAGCAGTTTTTTGGGGGCCTATGGCTACACCTTC	CASSFLGAYGYTF
TRBJ2-3	-	TRBV7-2	TRBD2	TGTGCCAGCAGCCGCGGGAATGGACTAGCGGCTACAGATACGCAGTATTTT	CASSRGNGLAATDTQYF
TRBJ2-1	-	TRBV28	-	TGTGCCAGCACCGGAGAATCGCTGAAGCAGTTCTTC	CASTGESLKQFF
TRBJ2-1	-	TRBV4-3	TRBD2	TGCGCCAGCAGCCTAAGCGTTCAGGGACTAGCACATGAGCAGTTCTTC	CASSLSVQGLAHEQFF
TRBJ2-3	-	TRBV29-1	TRBD2	TGCAGCGTTGATGGTGCTAGCGGGGTTTATGCAGATACGCAGTATTTT	CSVDGASGVYADTQYF
TRBJ1-2	few	TRBV18	-	TGTGCCAGCTCATCGACCCTTACAGGGATGACCGGCTACACCTTC	CASSSTLTGMTGYTF
TRBJ1-5	-	TRBV18	TRBD1	TGTGCCAGCTCACCAGGACAGGGGGCCGGGCAGCCCCAGCATTTT	CASSPGQGAGQPQHF
TRBJ2-3	once	TRBV10-3	-	TGTGCCATCAGTCTCGGGGGTCGGGTCCTTCTTACCGCAGATACGCAGTATTTT	CAISLGGRVLLTADTQYF